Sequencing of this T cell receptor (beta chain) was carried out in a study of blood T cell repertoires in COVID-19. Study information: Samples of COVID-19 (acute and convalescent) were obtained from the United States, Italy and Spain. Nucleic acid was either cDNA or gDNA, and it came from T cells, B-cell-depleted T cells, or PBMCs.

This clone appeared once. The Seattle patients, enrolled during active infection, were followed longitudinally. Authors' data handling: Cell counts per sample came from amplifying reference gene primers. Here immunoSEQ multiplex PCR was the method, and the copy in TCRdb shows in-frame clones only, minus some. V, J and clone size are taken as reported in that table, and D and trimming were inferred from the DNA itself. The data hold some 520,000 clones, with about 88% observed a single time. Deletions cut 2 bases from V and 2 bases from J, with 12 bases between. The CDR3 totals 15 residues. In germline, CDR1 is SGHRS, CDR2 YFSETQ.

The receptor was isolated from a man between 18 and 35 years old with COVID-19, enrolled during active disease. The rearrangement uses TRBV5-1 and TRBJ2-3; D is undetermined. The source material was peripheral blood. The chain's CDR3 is CASSFDRLATDTQYF. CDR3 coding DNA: TGCGCCAGCAGCTTTGATAGACTTGCCACAGATACGCAGTATTTT.